This entry lists 16 T cell receptor beta chains sequenced from one sample in a study of OX40 agonist ivuxolimab in advanced cancers. This table comes from immunoSEQ multiplex PCR, and its TCRdb copy is limited to in-frame clones, with some not included. The profile shows tens of thousands of clones, around 90% of them singletons. Sample: CD4+ or CD8+ T cells sorted from blood, taken in a trial of the OX40 agonist ivuxolimab. Every receptor here comes from an adult with an advanced solid tumor such as melanoma, head and neck, liver or kidney cancer.

This chain joins TRBV5-8 and TRBJ2-7; no clear D gene. V was trimmed by 6 bases and J by 1 base, leaving 8 bases between them. The germline CDR1 and CDR2 sequences are SGHTS and YDEGEE. This CDR3 has 12 residues. Written as DNA, the CDR3 is TGTGCCAGCAAATATATATCCTACGAGCAGTACTTC. Its protein product is CASKYISYEQYF.

The chain couples TRBV6-6 to TRBJ2-7; the D gene could be TRBD1 or TRBD2 (6 bases each). Trimming cost V 8 bases and J 4 bases, with 18 bases left between them. The CDR3 spans 14 residues. Germline V gene sequence: CDR1 MNHNY, CDR2 SVGAGI (reference sequence). CDR3 nucleotide sequence: TGTGCCAGCTCCGCCGGACGGGGGCCGTACGAGCAGTACTTC. Translating it yields CASSAGRGPYEQYF.

This chain uses TRBV27 with TRBJ1-1; D gene ambiguous. Trimming cost V 0 bases and J 1 base, with 9 bases left between them. CDR1 and CDR2 (germline): MNHEY, SMNVEV (reference sequence). The CDR3 runs 15 residues. The CDR3 nucleotides read TGTGCCAGCAGTTTATCCCCATGGGGGAACACTGAAGCTTTCTTT. This translates into CASSLSPWGNTEAFF.

The chain carries TRBV5-6 and TRBJ1-1; no clear D. Germline V gene sequence: CDR1 SGHDT, CDR2 YYEEEE. V shed 3 bases and J shed 5 bases, with 8 bases lying between them. The CDR3 has 12 residues. This CDR3 is CASSSAGTEAFF. The CDR3 bases are TGTGCCAGCAGCTCCGCTGGGACTGAAGCTTTCTTT.

The V call is TRBV6-1, the J call TRBJ1-1; D unclear. Trimming took 2 bases from V and 0 from J, leaving 10 bases between them. Looked up from germline, CDR1 is MNHNS and CDR2 is SASEGT. This CDR3 region has 15 residues. Written as DNA, the CDR3 is TGTGCCAGCAGTGAATATCATGGGTTGAACACTGAAGCTTTCTTT. This gives the protein CASSEYHGLNTEAFF.

This rearrangement joins TRBV7-9 to TRBJ2-2, with 9 positions matching TRBD1. V lost 8 bases to trimming and J lost 6 bases; unmatched junction nucleotides: 7. The CDR3 has 14 residues. Germline CDR1 is SEHNR and CDR2 is FQNEAQ (reference sequence). CDR3 sequence reads: CASLQGARPGELFF. CDR3 sequence (DNA): TGTGCCAGCTTACAGGGGGCGCGACCCGGGGAGCTGTTTTTT. The variable domain in full, with the rest retrieved from reference TRBV7-9 and TRBJ2-2, is DTGVSQNPRHKITKRGQNVTFRCDPISEHNRLYWYRQTLGQGPEFLTYFQNEAQLEKSRLLSDRFSAERPKGSFSTLEIQRTEQGDSAMYLCASLQGARPGELFFGEGSRLTVL.

This clone has more than one count but fewer than ten. This chain connects TRBV9 to TRBJ1-5, with D unresolved. CDR1 SGDLS and CDR2 YYNGEE come from the germline V gene. The CDR3 spans 14 residues. Trimming shortened V by 3 bases and J by 2 bases, and 9 bases separated the two germline ends. CDR3 in DNA: TGTGCCAGCAGCGCCGGGGTGGGCAATCAGCCCCAGCATTTT. It is translated as CASSAGVGNQPQHF.

This clone was detected only a few times. V usage is TRBV9 and J usage is TRBJ1-1, with D possibly TRBD1 on 6 matching bases. This CDR3 spans 14 amino acids. V was shortened by 3 bases and J by 3 bases, with 12 bases between the two germline ends. Germline-derived CDR1 and CDR2 are SGDLS and YYNGEE. CDR3 coding DNA: TGTGCCAGCAGCGCCAGGGGCGACGACACTGAAGCTTTCTTT. Amino acid sequence: CASSARGDDTEAFF.

The rearrangement joins TRBV6-5 to TRBJ1-1, with a possible D match to TRBD1 (5 bases). CDR1 is MNHEY, CDR2 SVGAGI, per germline. V dropped 8 bases and J dropped 3 bases, with 16 bases sitting between them. The CDR3 is 14 residues long. Here the CDR3 DNA reads TGTGCCAGCTGGGCAGGGCCTAGGGACACTGAAGCTTTCTTT. Amino acids: CASWAGPRDTEAFF.

The CDR3 loop is CASSFGGELFF. In DNA, the CDR3 is TGCGCCAGCAGCTTTGGGGGGGAGCTGTTTTTT. V and J are TRBV5-1 and TRBJ2-2; D unresolved. In germline, CDR1 is SGHRS, CDR2 YFSETQ. V dropped 2 bases and J dropped 8 bases, with 4 bases sitting between them. The CDR3 loop spans 11 amino acids.

The V gene is TRBV27, the J gene TRBJ2-3, with 10 nucleotides matching TRBD2. This CDR3 is 17 amino acids long. Germline CDR1 and CDR2: MNHEY and SMNVEV (reference sequence). The V gene end was trimmed by 2 bases and the J gene end by 5 bases; junction bases not matched to a gene: 10. The CDR3 DNA is TGTGCCAGCAGTTTAGTTAGGGCTAGCGGGAGCTTAGATACGCAGTATTTT. Translating gives CASSLVRASGSLDTQYF.

This clone has a single count. This rearrangement joins TRBV19 to TRBJ2-1; either TRBD1 or TRBD2 may supply D (6 bases each). The CDR3 runs 15 residues. Germline assignment: CDR1 LNHDA and CDR2 SQIVND (reference sequence). Trimming removed 3 bases from V and 2 bases from J, with 11 bases in between. The CDR3 loop is CASSMSGDTYNEQFF. CDR3 DNA: TGTGCCAGTAGTATGTCGGGGGACACCTACAATGAGCAGTTCTTC.

The CDR3 region is CASSLFLDREAFF. The CDR3 DNA is TGTGCCAGCAGCTTATTTCTCGACAGGGAAGCTTTCTTT. The chain employs TRBV7-6 and TRBJ1-1; D might be TRBD1 (6 bases). The germline CDR1 and CDR2 sequences are SGHVS and FNYEAQ. This CDR3 is 13 amino acids long. Trimming took off 2 bases at V and 8 bases at J, with 12 bases between the two ends.

The CDR3 here is CASSLVTGGNGYTF. CDR3 DNA: TGTGCCAGCAGCTTGGTAACGGGGGGTAATGGCTACACCTTC. This chain links TRBV5-4 with TRBJ1-2; D might be TRBD1 (5 bases). V was pared by 0 bases and J by 6 bases, with 12 bases between. Germline CDR1 is SGHNT and CDR2 is YYREEE (reference sequence). CDR3 length: 14 amino acids.

The CDR3 DNA sequence: TGTGCCAGCAGCTTAGTGGGCGGGGGGGCCGGATGGGAGACCCAGTACTTC. Translated, it gives CASSLVGGGAGWETQYF. The chain couples TRBV7-6 to TRBJ2-5; 9 positions match TRBD2. Per germline, CDR1 SGHVS and CDR2 FNYEAQ. This CDR3 spans 17 amino acids. With V trimmed by 1 base and J by 5 bases, 11 bases remained unmatched.

CDR3 DNA: TGTGCCAGCAGCTTCGGGAGTCACGAGCAGTACTTC. Its translation is CASSFGSHEQYF. The chain couples TRBV5-6 to TRBJ2-7; D might be TRBD2 (6 bases). The CDR3 has 12 amino acids. The germline V and J ends were trimmed by 2 bases and 5 bases, with 8 bases remaining between them. Germline V gene lookup returns CDR1 SGHDT and CDR2 YYEEEE.